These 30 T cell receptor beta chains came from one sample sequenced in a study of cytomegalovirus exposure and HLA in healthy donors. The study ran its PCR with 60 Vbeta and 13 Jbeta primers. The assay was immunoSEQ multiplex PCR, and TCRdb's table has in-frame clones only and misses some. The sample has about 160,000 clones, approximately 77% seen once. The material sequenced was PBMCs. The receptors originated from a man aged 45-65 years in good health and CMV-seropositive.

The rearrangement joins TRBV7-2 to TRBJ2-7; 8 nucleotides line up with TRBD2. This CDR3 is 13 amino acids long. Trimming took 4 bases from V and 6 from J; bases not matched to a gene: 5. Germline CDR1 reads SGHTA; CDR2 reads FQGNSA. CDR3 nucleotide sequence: TGTGCCAGCAGCTCGGGGGGGCACGCCGAGCAGTACTTC. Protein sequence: CASSSGGHAEQYF.

Here the CDR3 reads CASSKATRASYTF. The CDR3 DNA reads TGTGCCAGCAGCAAAGCGACTAGGGCGAGCTACACCTTC. This chain joins TRBV21-1 and TRBJ1-2. TRBV21-1 is a known pseudogene. The length of the CDR3 is 13 residues.

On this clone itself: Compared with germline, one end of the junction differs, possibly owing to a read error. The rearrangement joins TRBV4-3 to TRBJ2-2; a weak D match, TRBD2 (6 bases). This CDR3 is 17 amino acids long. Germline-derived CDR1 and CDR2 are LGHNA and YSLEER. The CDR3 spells CASNQEWGVANTGELFF. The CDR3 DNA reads TGCGCCAGCAACCAAGAGTGGGGGGTCGCGAACACCGGGGAGCTGTTTTTT.

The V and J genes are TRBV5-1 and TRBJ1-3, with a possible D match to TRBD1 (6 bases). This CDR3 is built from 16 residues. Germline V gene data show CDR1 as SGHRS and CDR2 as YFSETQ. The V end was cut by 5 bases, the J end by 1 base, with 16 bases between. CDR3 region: CASSTGQIVSGNTIYF. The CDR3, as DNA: TGCGCCAGCAGTACCGGACAGATTGTTTCTGGAAACACCATATATTTT.

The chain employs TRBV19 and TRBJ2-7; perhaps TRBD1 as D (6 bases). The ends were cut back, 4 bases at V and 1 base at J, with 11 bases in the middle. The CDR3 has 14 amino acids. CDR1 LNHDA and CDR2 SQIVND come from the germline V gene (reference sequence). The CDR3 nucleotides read TGTGCCAGTAGTAAAAATGGACAGTCCTACGAGCAGTACTTC. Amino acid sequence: CASSKNGQSYEQYF.

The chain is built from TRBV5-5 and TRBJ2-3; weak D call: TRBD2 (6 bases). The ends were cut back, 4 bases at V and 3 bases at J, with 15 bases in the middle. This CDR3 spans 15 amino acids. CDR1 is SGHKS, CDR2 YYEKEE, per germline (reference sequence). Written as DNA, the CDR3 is TGTGCCAGCAGCCCCTATGGGGGAGGAACAGATACGCAGTATTTT. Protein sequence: CASSPYGGGTDTQYF.

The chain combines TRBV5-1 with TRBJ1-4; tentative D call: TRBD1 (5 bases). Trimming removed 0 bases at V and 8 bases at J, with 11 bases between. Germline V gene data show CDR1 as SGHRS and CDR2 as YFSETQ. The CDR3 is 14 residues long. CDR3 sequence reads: CASSLGVRGEKLFF. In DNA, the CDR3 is TGCGCCAGCAGCTTGGGAGTAAGGGGCGAAAAACTGTTTTTT.

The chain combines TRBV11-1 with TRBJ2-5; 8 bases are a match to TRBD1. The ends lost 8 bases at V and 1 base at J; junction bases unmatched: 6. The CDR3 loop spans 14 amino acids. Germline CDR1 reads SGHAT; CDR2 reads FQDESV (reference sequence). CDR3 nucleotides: TGTGCCAGCCGGGACAGGAGTTTCCAAGAGACCCAGTACTTC. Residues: CASRDRSFQETQYF.

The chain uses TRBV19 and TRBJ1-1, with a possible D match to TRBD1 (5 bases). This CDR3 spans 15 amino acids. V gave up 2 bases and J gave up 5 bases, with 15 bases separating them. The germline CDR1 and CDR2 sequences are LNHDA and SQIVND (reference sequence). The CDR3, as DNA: TGTGCCAGTAGTATACTCCAGGGCGCGGGGACTGAAGCTTTCTTT. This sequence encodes CASSILQGAGTEAFF. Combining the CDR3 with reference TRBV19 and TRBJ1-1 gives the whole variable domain DGGITQSPKYLFRKEGQNVTLSCEQNLNHDAMYWYRQDPGQGLRLIYYSQIVNDFQKGDIAEGYSVSREKKESFPLTVTSAQKNPTAFYLCASSILQGAGTEAFFGQGTRLTVV.

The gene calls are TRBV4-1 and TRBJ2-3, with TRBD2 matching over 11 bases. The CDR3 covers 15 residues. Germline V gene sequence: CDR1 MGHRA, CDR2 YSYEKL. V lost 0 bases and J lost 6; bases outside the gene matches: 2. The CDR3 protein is CASSQETSGVDTQYF. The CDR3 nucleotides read TGCGCCAGCAGCCAAGAGACTAGCGGGGTGGATACGCAGTATTTT.

The CDR3 spells CASKEGETQYF. CDR3 nucleotide sequence: TGCGCCAGCAAGGAGGGGGAGACCCAGTACTTC. V usage is TRBV10-2 and J usage is TRBJ2-5; D possibly corresponds to TRBD2 (6 bases). The CDR3 is 11 amino acids. Germline assignment: CDR1 WSHSY and CDR2 SAAADI. V dropped 7 bases and J dropped 5 bases, with 8 bases sitting between them.

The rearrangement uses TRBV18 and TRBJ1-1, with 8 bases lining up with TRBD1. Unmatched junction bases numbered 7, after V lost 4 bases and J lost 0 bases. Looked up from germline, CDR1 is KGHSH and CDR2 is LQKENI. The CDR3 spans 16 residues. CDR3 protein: CASSQGQARMNTEAFF. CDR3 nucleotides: TGTGCCAGCTCACAGGGACAGGCGAGAATGAACACTGAAGCTTTCTTT.

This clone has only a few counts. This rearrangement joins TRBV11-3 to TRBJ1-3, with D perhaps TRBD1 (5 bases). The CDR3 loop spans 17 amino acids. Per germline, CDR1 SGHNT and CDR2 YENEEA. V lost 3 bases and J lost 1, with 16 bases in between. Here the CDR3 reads CASSFLIEGASGNTIYF. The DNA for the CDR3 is TGTGCCAGCAGCTTCCTTATTGAAGGGGCGTCTGGAAACACCATATATTTT. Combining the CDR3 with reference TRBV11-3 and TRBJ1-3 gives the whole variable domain EAGVVQSPRYKIIEKKQPVAFWCNPISGHNTLYWYLQNLGQGPELLIRYENEEAVDDSQLPKDRFSAERLKGVDSTLKIQPAELGDSAVYLCASSFLIEGASGNTIYFGEGSWLTVV.

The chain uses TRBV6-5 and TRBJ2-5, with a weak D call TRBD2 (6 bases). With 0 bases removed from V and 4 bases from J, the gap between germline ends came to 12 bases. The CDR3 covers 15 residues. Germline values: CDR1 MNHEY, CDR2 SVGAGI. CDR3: CASSYSNLGGETQYF. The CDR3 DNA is TGTGCCAGCAGTTACTCGAATTTGGGAGGAGAGACCCAGTACTTC.

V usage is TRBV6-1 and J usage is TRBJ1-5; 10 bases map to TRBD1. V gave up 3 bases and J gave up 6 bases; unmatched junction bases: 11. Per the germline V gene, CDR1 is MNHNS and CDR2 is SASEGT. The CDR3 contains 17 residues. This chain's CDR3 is CASSDLWDRGLGQPQHF. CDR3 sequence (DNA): TGTGCCAGCAGTGACCTTTGGGACAGGGGTTTGGGTCAGCCCCAGCATTTT.

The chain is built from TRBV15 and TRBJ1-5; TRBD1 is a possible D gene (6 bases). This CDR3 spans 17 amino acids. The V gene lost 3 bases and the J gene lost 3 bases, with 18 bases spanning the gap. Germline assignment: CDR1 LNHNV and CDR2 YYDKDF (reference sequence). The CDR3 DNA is TGTGCCACCAGCAGGGGTCAAGTTAACAGGGCCAATCAGCCCCAGCATTTT. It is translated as CATSRGQVNRANQPQHF. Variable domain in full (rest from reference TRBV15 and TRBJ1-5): DAMVIQNPRYQVTQFGKPVTLSCSQTLNHNVMYWYQQKSSQAPKLLFHYYDKDFNNEADTPDNFQSRRPNTSFCFLDIRSPGLGDTAMYLCATSRGQVNRANQPQHFGDGTRLSIL.

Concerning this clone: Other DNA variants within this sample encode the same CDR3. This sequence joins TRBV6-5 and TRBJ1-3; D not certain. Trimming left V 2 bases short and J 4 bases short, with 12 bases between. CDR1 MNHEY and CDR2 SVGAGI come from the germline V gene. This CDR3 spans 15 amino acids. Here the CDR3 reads CASSYARASGNTIYF. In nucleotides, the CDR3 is TGTGCCAGCAGTTACGCCCGAGCCTCCGGAAACACCATATATTTT.

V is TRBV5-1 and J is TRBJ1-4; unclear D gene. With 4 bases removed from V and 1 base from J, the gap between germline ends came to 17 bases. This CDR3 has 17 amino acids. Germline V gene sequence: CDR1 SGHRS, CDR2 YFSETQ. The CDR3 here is CASSLEWESGTNEKLFF. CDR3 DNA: TGCGCCAGCAGCCTTGAATGGGAGAGCGGAACTAATGAAAAACTGTTTTTT.

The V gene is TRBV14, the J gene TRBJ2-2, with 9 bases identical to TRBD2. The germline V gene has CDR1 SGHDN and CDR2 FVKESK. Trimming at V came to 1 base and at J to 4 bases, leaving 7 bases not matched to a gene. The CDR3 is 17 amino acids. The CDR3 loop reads CASSQVSTSGPTGELFF. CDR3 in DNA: TGTGCCAGCAGCCAAGTGAGCACTAGCGGGCCCACCGGGGAGCTGTTTTTT.

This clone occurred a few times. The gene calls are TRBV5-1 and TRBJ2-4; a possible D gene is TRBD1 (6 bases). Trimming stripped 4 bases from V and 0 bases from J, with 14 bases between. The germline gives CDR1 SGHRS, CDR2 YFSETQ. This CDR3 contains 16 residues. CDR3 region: CASSPSTGLAKNIQYF. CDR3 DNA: TGCGCCAGCAGCCCCTCGACAGGACTAGCCAAAAACATTCAGTACTTC.

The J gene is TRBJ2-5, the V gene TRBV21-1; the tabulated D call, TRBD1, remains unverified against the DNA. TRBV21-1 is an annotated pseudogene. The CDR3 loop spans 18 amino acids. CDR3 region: CASSKEVRGGQCPETQYF. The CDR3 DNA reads TGTGCCAGCAGCAAAGAAGTGAGGGGTGGACAGTGCCCAGAGACCCAGTACTTC.

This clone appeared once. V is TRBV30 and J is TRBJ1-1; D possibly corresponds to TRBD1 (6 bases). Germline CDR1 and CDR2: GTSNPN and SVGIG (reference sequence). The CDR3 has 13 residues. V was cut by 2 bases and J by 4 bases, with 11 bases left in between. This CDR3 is CAWSRGGSTEAFF. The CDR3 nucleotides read TGTGCCTGGAGTAGGGGGGGGAGCACTGAAGCTTTCTTT.

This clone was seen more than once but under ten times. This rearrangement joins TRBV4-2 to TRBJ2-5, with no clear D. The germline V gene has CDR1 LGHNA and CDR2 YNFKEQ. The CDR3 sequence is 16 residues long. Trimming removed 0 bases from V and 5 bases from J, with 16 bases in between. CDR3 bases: TGTGCCAGCAGCCAAGATCCTATTTTGTCCGGGGAGACCCAGTACTTC. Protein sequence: CASSQDPILSGETQYF.

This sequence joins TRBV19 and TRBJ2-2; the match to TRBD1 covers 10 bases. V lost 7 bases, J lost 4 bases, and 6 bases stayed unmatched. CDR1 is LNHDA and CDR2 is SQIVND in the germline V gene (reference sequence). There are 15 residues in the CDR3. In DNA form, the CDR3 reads TGTGCCAGTACCCCGGACAGGGGGGGCACCGGGGAGCTGTTTTTT. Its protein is CASTPDRGGTGELFF.

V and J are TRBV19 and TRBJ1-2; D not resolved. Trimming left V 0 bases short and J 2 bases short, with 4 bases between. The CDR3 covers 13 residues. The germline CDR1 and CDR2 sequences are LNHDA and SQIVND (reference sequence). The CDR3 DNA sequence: TGTGCCAGTAGTATAGACGGGAACTATGGCTACACCTTC. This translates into CASSIDGNYGYTF.

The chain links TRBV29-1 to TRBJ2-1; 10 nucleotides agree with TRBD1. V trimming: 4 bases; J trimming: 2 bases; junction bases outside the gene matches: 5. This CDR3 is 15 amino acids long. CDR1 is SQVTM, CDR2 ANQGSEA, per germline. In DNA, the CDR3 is TGCAGCGTTGGTGCCGGGACAGGGGCCTACAATGAGCAGTTCTTC. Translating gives CSVGAGTGAYNEQFF.

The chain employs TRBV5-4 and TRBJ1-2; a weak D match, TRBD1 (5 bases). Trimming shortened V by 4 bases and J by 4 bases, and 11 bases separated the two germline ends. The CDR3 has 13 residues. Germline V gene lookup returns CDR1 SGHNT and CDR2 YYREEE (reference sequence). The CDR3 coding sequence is TGTGCCAGCAGCACTGACAGCCTCTATGGCTACACCTTC. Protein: CASSTDSLYGYTF.

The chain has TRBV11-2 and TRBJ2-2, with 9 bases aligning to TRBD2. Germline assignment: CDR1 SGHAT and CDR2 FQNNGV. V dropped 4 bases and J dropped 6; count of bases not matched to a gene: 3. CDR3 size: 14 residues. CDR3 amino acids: CASSSGGGAGELFF. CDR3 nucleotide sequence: TGTGCCAGCAGCTCCGGCGGGGGGGCCGGGGAGCTGTTTTTT. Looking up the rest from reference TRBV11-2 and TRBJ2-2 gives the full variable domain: EAGVAQSPRYKIIEKRQSVAFWCNPISGHATLYWYQQILGQGPKLLIQFQNNGVVDDSQLPKDRFSAERLKGVDSTLKIQPAKLEDSAVYLCASSSGGGAGELFFGEGSRLTVL.

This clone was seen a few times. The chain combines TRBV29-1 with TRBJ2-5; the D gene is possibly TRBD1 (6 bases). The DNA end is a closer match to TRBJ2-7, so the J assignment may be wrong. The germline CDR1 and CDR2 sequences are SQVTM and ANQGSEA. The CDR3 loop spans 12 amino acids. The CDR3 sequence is CSVGQPSYEQYF. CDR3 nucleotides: TGCAGCGTAGGACAGCCCTCCTACGAGCAGTACTTC.

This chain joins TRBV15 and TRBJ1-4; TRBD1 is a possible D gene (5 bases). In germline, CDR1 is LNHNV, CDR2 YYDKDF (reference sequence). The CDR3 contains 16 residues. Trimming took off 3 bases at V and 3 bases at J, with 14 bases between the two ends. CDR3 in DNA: TGTGCCACCAGCAGGCAGAGGACACCTTCTAATGAAAAACTGTTTTTT. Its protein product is CATSRQRTPSNEKLFF.